The 27 T cell receptor beta chains given below trace back to one sample, sequenced in a study of type 1 regulatory T cells. Overall study results and limits: Type 1 regulatory T cells had a more restricted TCR repertoire than non-type 1 regulatory T cells.

One entry per CDR3 protein, called by TCRdb with MiXCR from the reads. The repertoire holds tens of thousands of distinct CDR3 sequences, with more than 20% as singletons. These TCRs' antigens remain unknown. The specimen sequenced was cultured type 1 regulatory T (Tr1) cells, either the whole culture or a sorted fraction (not recorded which). These receptor sequences come from a human donor in good health.

This clonotype is medium-sized. The V and J genes are TRBV20-1 and TRBJ2-7; D is unclear. The germline V gene encodes CDR1 DFQATT and CDR2 SNEGSKA (reference sequence). V shed 3 bases and J shed 1 base, with 7 bases lying between them. CDR3 size: 12 residues. The CDR3 nucleotides read TGCAGTGCTAGTCAAGAATCCTACGAGCAGTACTTC. This sequence encodes CSASQESYEQYF.

The V call is TRBV5-1, the J call TRBJ2-7; 12 nucleotides agree with TRBD2. The V gene's germline CDR1 is SGHRS and CDR2 YFSETQ. V dropped 4 bases and J dropped 5; count of bases not matched to a gene: 7. The CDR3 spans 15 residues. Here the CDR3 DNA reads TGCGCCAGCAGCGAGACTAGCGGGAGCACTCACGAGCAGTACTTC. Encoded protein: CASSETSGSTHEQYF.

This clonotype was detected a few times. The chain combines TRBV28 with TRBJ2-7; TRBD1 matches at 7 bases. CDR1 MDHEN and CDR2 SYDVKM come from the germline V gene. The length of the CDR3 is 15 residues. J was trimmed by 4 bases and V by 7 bases; bases with no gene match: 13. CDR3 nucleotides: TGTGCCAGCAAAAGCCAACAGGGGTTTGGGTACGAGCAGTACTTC. Residues: CASKSQQGFGYEQYF.

V is TRBV27 and J is TRBJ2-3; 12 bases align to TRBD2. V lost 6 bases and J lost 6; bases outside the gene matches: 13. Looked up from germline, CDR1 is MNHEY and CDR2 is SMNVEV (reference sequence). The CDR3 spans 17 residues. The CDR3 region is CASSPGVLAGGSDTQYF. The CDR3 DNA sequence: TGTGCCAGCAGCCCAGGGGTGCTAGCGGGAGGGAGCGATACGCAGTATTTT.

The chain employs TRBV24-1 and TRBJ2-3, with unresolved D. This CDR3 contains 13 residues. Deletions cut 4 bases from V and 0 bases from J, with 4 bases between. Germline-derived CDR1 and CDR2 are KGHDR and SFDVKD. The CDR3 reads CATSEDSTDTQYF. The CDR3 DNA sequence: TGTGCCACCAGTGAAGACAGCACAGATACGCAGTATTTT.

This clonotype has a handful of counts. The CDR3 nucleotides are TGTGCCAGCAGCTTAGGGGGTAGGGAGGAGGCTTTCTTT. Translation: CASSLGGREEAFF. The chain recombines TRBV7-6 with TRBJ1-1; D uncertain. Germline CDR1 is SGHVS and CDR2 is FNYEAQ. The CDR3 is 13 amino acids. With 1 base removed from V and 11 bases from J, the gap between germline ends came to 14 bases.

This clonotype appeared a few times. The chain uses TRBV5-1 and TRBJ2-7; weak D call: TRBD1 (6 bases). From germline, CDR1 is SGHRS and CDR2 YFSETQ. The CDR3 has 14 amino acids. Between the trimmed V and J ends, which lost 4 bases and 3 bases, there was a span of 14 bases. This CDR3 reads CASSAIGTNYEQYF. CDR3 DNA: TGCGCCAGCAGCGCAATCGGGACAAACTACGAGCAGTACTTC.

The CDR3 sequence: CASSFGQGVTGELFF. CDR3 DNA sequence: TGTGCCAGCAGCTTCGGACAGGGTGTAACCGGGGAGCTGTTTTTT. The rearrangement uses TRBV7-9 and TRBJ2-2, with TRBD1 matching over 8 bases. V shed 3 bases, J shed 5 bases, and the junction held 5 bases outside the gene matches. Germline V lookup: CDR1 SEHNR, CDR2 FQNEAQ (reference sequence). The CDR3 extends over 15 amino acids.

This clonotype was found many times. The J gene is TRBJ2-5, the V gene TRBV10-3, with D perhaps matching TRBD1 (6 bases). This CDR3 has 11 amino acids. The V and J ends lost 10 bases and 2 bases respectively, with 8 bases between them. Germline CDR1 is ENHRY and CDR2 is SYGVKD. In nucleotides, the CDR3 is TGTGCCACCCAGGGGCAAGAGACCCAGTACTTC. Its protein product is CATQGQETQYF.

The chain recombines TRBV5-1 with TRBJ2-7; TRBD2 matches at 11 bases. The CDR3 runs 15 residues. Germline trimming cut 0 bases from V and 7 bases from J; bases unmatched to any gene: 6. Germline values: CDR1 SGHRS, CDR2 YFSETQ. CDR3 coding DNA: TGCGCCAGCAGCTTGGATCAGGCTAGCGGGAGGGAGCAGTACTTC. Translation gives CASSLDQASGREQYF.

This clonotype was counted a few times. The V call is TRBV6-7, the J call TRBJ1-1; D remains unclear. TRBV6-7 is noted as an ORF with a role that remains uncertain. This CDR3 has 10 residues. V gave up 5 bases and J gave up 8 bases, with 6 bases separating them. In DNA, the CDR3 is TGTGCCAGCAGTACCCCAGAAGCTTTCTTT. Its protein product is CASSTPEAFF.

This clonotype was seen a handful of times. This chain connects TRBV5-1 to TRBJ1-2; D is possibly TRBD1 (6 bases). The CDR3 runs 13 residues. CDR1 and CDR2 from the germline V gene are SGHRS and YFSETQ. Trimming stripped 4 bases from V and 3 bases from J, with 10 bases between. The CDR3 DNA reads TGCGCCAGCAGCCCAAACAGGGACTATGGCTACACCTTC. Translation gives CASSPNRDYGYTF.

This chain uses TRBV12-5 with TRBJ1-5; no clear D gene. V lost 2 bases to trimming and J lost 1 base, with 15 bases between them. This CDR3 comprises 17 residues. Germline-derived CDR1 and CDR2 are LGHNT and FRNRAP. CDR3 nucleotide sequence: TGTGCTAGTGGTTTGCCCTCTGTCCCCAGAAGCAATCAGCCCCAGCATTTT. It translates to CASGLPSVPRSNQPQHF.

This clonotype has only a few counts. This chain links TRBV11-2 with TRBJ1-3; D is undetermined. Looked up from germline, CDR1 is SGHAT and CDR2 is FQNNGV. This CDR3 spans 12 amino acids. V gave up 3 bases and J gave up 4 bases, with 4 bases separating them. CDR3 sequence (DNA): TGTGCCAGCAGCTTCGGGGGAAACACCATATATTTT. As protein: CASSFGGNTIYF.

This chain joins TRBV20-1 and TRBJ2-3; TRBD2 matches 13 bases. Germline values: CDR1 DFQATT, CDR2 SNEGSKA (reference sequence). The CDR3 has 14 residues. Losses at the gene ends were 6 bases for V and 6 bases for J; bases not matched to a gene: 6. Here the CDR3 reads CSATSGRAGDTQYF. CDR3 DNA sequence: TGCAGTGCAACTAGCGGGAGGGCCGGGGATACGCAGTATTTT.

This clonotype was detected only a few times. The chain uses TRBV20-1 and TRBJ2-1; possibly TRBD2 for D (6 bases). The CDR3 contains 16 residues. Trimming took 0 bases from V and 3 from J, leaving 15 bases between them. Germline CDR1 reads DFQATT; CDR2 reads SNEGSKA (reference sequence). CDR3 loop: CSARDRMRGDYNEQFF. CDR3 in DNA: TGCAGTGCTAGAGACCGGATGCGGGGCGACTACAATGAGCAGTTCTTC.

CDR3 loop: CASSSPGQIQETQYF. The CDR3 DNA follows: TGCGCCAGCAGCTCGCCGGGACAAATACAAGAGACCCAGTACTTC. V gene TRBV5-1 combines with J gene TRBJ2-5, with TRBD1 as a possible D gene (6 bases). The CDR3 sequence is 15 residues long. With 3 bases removed from V and 2 bases from J, the gap between germline ends came to 14 bases. The germline V gene encodes CDR1 SGHRS and CDR2 YFSETQ.

This clonotype was seen a handful of times. This chain uses TRBV3-1 with TRBJ2-7; TRBD1 matches at 9 bases. Trimming removed 1 base from V and 10 bases from J; junction bases left unmatched: 8. Germline CDR1 LGHDT, CDR2 YNNKEL (reference sequence). The CDR3 contains 14 residues. The CDR3 DNA is TGTGCCAGCAGCCAAGTTGGACAGGGGTTTCCTCAGTACTTC. This encodes CASSQVGQGFPQYF.

The gene calls are TRBV5-1 and TRBJ1-1; the D is unclear. CDR1 SGHRS and CDR2 YFSETQ come from the germline V gene. Deletions cut 7 bases from V and 2 bases from J, with 9 bases between. This CDR3 spans 12 amino acids. CDR3 DNA sequence: TGCGCCAGCCTCCGGGATAACACTGAAGCTTTCTTT. It translates to CASLRDNTEAFF.

This clonotype has a handful of counts. This chain links TRBV6-5 with TRBJ2-3; D is ambiguous. CDR3 length: 13 amino acids. Trimming shortened V by 2 bases and J by 0 bases, and 3 bases separated the two germline ends. The V gene's germline CDR1 is MNHEY and CDR2 SVGAGI. CDR3 nucleotides: TGTGCCAGCAGTTACCCAAGCACAGATACGCAGTATTTT. It is translated as CASSYPSTDTQYF.

This clonotype was seen a single time. A junction end diverges from the germline sequence, so it may reflect a read error. This chain uses TRBV28 with TRBJ1-5, with 9 bases identical to TRBD1. The CDR3 is made up of 16 amino acids. Germline CDR1 reads MDHEN; CDR2 reads SYDVKM. In DNA form, the CDR3 reads TGTGCCAGCTGCCCACCCGGGACAGGGTATTCTCAGCCCCCGCACTTT. Its protein product is CASCPPGTGYSQPPHF.

A few counts support this clonotype. This chain links TRBV15 with TRBJ2-7, with D tentatively TRBD2 (5 bases). Per the germline V gene, CDR1 is LNHNV and CDR2 is YYDKDF (reference sequence). Trimming removed 3 bases from V and 0 bases from J, with 15 bases in between. The CDR3 has 16 residues. CDR3 nucleotide sequence: TGTGCCACCAGCAGGGCCGGGCTGAGCGGCTCCTACGAGCAGTACTTC. This codes for CATSRAGLSGSYEQYF.

This chain links TRBV6-2 or TRBV6-3 with TRBJ2-2; 10 bases map to TRBD2. The V gene end was trimmed by 8 bases and the J gene end by 7 bases; junction bases not matched to a gene: 13. CDR3 length: 16 residues. From germline, CDR1 is MNHEY and CDR2 SVGEGT. In nucleotides, the CDR3 is TGTGCCAGCCACGGACTAGCGGCTCTTTTCGGCGGGGAGCTGTTTTTT. This encodes CASHGLAALFGGELFF.

The genes are TRBV7-8 and TRBJ2-6; D possibly corresponds to TRBD2 (5 bases). CDR1 and CDR2 from the germline V gene are SGHVS and FQNEAQ. There are 19 residues in the CDR3. The V end lost 2 bases, the J end lost 0 bases, and 17 bases lay between the germline ends. CDR3 loop: CASSLRGLAVSSGANVLTF. The CDR3 DNA follows: TGTGCCAGCAGCTTACGGGGTTTAGCTGTGAGCTCTGGGGCCAACGTCCTGACTTTC.

This rearrangement joins TRBV12-3 or TRBV12-4 to TRBJ1-2; no reliable D call. Trimming shortened V by 3 bases and J by 14 bases, and 13 bases separated the two germline ends. This CDR3 region has 11 residues. CDR3 DNA: TGTGCCAGCAGTTTGTCATCCGGGAAAACCTTC. Translated, it gives CASSLSSGKTF.

The J gene is TRBJ2-7, the V gene TRBV19; D possibly uses TRBD1 or TRBD2 (5 bases each). Germline V gene data show CDR1 as LNHDA and CDR2 as SQIVND (reference sequence). CDR3 size: 14 residues. V lost 1 base and J lost 2, with 9 bases in between. The CDR3 reads CASSIVRGAYEQYF. CDR3 nucleotide sequence: TGTGCCAGTAGTATAGTTCGGGGCGCCTACGAGCAGTACTTC.

There are a few counts of this clonotype. The J gene is TRBJ2-1, the V gene TRBV5-1; 7 bases fit TRBD2. Germline trimming cut 4 bases from V and 8 bases from J; bases unmatched to any gene: 15. This CDR3 has 16 amino acids. Per the germline V gene, CDR1 is SGHRS and CDR2 is YFSETQ. The CDR3 is CASSTLLGGSKDEQFF. The CDR3 DNA is TGCGCCAGCAGCACCCTTCTGGGCGGGAGTAAGGATGAGCAGTTCTTC.